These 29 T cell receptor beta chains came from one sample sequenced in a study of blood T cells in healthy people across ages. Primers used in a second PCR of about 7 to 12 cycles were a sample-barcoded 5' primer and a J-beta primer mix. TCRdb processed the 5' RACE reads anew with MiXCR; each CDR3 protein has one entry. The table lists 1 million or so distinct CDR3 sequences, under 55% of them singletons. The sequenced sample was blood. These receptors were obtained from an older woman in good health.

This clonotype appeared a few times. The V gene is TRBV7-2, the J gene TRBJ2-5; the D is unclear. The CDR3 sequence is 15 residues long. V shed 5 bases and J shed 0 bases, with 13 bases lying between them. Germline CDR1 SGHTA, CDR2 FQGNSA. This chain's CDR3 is CASSPQSANQETQYF. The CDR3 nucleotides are TGTGCCAGCAGCCCCCAGTCGGCGAACCAAGAGACCCAGTACTTC.

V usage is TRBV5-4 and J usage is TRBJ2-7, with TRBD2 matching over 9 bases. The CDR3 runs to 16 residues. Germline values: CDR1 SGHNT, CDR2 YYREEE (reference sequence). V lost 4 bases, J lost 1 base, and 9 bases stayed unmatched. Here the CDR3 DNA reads TGTGCCAGCAGCCCGGTGGCGGGAGGGGGGTCCTACGAGCAGTACTTC. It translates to CASSPVAGGGSYEQYF.

CDR3 sequence: CASRGQGWYEQYF. CDR3 DNA sequence: TGTGCCAGCAGGGGACAGGGGTGGTACGAGCAGTACTTC. The chain links TRBV2 to TRBJ2-7; 10 bases match TRBD1. The V gene end was trimmed by 6 bases and the J gene end by 4 bases; junction bases not matched to a gene: 3. The CDR3 loop spans 13 amino acids. CDR1 is SNHLY, CDR2 FYNNEI, per germline.

CDR3 nucleotide sequence: TGCAGCGAGGAACACGGGGGAGGGACCCAGTACTTC. This translates into CSEEHGGGTQYF. V gene TRBV29-1 combines with J gene TRBJ2-5, with D tentatively TRBD2 (6 bases). Trimming shortened V by 7 bases and J by 7 bases, and 16 bases separated the two germline ends. Germline-derived CDR1 and CDR2 are SQVTM and ANQGSEA. The CDR3 contains 12 residues.

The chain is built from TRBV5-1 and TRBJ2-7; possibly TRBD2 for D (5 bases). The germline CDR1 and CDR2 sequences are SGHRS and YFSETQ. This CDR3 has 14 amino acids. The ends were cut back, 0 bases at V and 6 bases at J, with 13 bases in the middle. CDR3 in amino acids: CASSLVTGLGEQYF. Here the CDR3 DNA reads TGCGCCAGCAGCTTGGTGACGGGGTTGGGCGAGCAGTACTTC.

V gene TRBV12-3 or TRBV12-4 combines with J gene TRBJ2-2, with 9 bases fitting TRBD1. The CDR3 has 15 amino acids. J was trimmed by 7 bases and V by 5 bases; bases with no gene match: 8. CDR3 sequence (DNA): TGTGCCAGCAGTCCGGGACAGGGAGCTTTCGGGGAGCTGTTTTTT. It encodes CASSPGQGAFGELFF.

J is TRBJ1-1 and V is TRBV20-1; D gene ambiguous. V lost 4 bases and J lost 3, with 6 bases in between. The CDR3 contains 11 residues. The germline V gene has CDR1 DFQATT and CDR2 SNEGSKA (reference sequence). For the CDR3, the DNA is TGCAGTGCTATGGGCGACACTGAAGCTTTCTTT. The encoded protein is CSAMGDTEAFF.

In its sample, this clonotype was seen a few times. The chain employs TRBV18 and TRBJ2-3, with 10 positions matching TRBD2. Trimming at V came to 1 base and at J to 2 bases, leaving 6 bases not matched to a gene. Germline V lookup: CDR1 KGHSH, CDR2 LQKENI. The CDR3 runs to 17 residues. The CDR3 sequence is CASSPRPAGGLTDTQYF. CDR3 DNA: TGTGCCAGCTCACCACGTCCAGCGGGAGGGCTCACAGATACGCAGTATTTT. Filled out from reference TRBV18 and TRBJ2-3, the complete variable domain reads NAGVMQNPRHLVRRRGQEARLRCSPMKGHSHVYWYRQLPEEGLKFMVYLQKENIIDESGMPKERFSAEFPKEGPSILRIQQVVRGDSAAYFCASSPRPAGGLTDTQYFGPGTRLTVL.

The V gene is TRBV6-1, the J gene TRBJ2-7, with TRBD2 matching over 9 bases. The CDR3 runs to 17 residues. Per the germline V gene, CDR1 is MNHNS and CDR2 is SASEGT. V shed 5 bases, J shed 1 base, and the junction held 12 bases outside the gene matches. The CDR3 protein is CASSPKIGTSRSYEQYF. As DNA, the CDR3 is TGTGCCAGCAGTCCTAAAATCGGGACTAGCCGATCCTACGAGCAGTACTTC.

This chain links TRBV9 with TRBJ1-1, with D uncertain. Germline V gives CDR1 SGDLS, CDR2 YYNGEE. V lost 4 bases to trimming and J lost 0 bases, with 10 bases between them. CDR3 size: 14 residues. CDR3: CASSSRTMNTEAFF. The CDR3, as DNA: TGTGCCAGCAGCTCTCGGACCATGAACACTGAAGCTTTCTTT. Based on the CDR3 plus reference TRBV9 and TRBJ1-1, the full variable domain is DSGVTQTPKHLITATGQRVTLRCSPRSGDLSVYWYQQSLDQGLQFLIQYYNGEERAKGNILERFSAQQFPDLHSELNLSSLELGDSALYFCASSSRTMNTEAFFGQGTRLTVV.

The CDR3 reads CASSLKGLGEQYF. DNA for the CDR3: TGTGCCAGCAGCTTAAAGGGGCTAGGTGAGCAGTACTTC. The chain has TRBV7-9 and TRBJ2-7; D perhaps matches TRBD1 (5 bases). Germline V gives CDR1 SEHNR, CDR2 FQNEAQ (reference sequence). V lost 2 bases and J lost 7, with 12 bases in between. The CDR3 is 13 amino acids. Full variable domain (remainder filled in from reference TRBV7-9 and TRBJ2-7): DTGVSQNPRHKITKRGQNVTFRCDPISEHNRLYWYRQTLGQGPEFLTYFQNEAQLEKSRLLSDRFSAERPKGSFSTLEIQRTEQGDSAMYLCASSLKGLGEQYFGPGTRLTVT.

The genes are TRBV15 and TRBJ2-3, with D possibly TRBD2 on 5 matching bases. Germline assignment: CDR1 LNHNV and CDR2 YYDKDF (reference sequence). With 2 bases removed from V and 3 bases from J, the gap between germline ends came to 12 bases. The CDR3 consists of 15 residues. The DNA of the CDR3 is TGTGCCACCAGCAGACCTTCGGCGGGTACAGATACGCAGTATTTT. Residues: CATSRPSAGTDTQYF.

CDR3 in DNA: TGTGCCAGCAGTTTTGCGGCCGCTGGCGACTCCTACGAGCAGTACTTC. It specifies CASSFAAAGDSYEQYF. The chain carries TRBV27 and TRBJ2-7; D is unresolved. There are 16 residues in the CDR3. Germline CDR1 is MNHEY and CDR2 is SMNVEV (reference sequence). The V end lost 3 bases, the J end lost 0 bases, and 15 bases lay between the germline ends.

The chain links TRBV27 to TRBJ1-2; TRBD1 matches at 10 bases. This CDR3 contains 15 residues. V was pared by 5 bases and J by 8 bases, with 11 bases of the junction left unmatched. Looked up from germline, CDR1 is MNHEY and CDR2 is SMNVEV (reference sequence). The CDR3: CASSKWTGGFSGYTF. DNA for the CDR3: TGTGCCAGCAGTAAATGGACAGGGGGATTTAGCGGCTACACCTTC.

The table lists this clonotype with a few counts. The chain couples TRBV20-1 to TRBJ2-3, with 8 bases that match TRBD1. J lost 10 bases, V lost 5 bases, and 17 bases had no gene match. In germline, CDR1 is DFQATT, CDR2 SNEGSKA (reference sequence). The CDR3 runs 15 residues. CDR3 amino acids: CSAPGQAGFRSPQYF. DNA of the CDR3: TGCAGTGCTCCGGGACAGGCGGGTTTTCGGTCTCCGCAGTATTTT.

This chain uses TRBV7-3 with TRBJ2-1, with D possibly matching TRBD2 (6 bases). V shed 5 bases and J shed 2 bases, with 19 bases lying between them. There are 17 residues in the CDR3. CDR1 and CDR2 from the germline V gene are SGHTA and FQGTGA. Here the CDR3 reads CASSLTSVASAYNEQFF. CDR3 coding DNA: TGTGCCAGCAGCCTGACTAGTGTCGCCTCCGCCTACAATGAGCAGTTCTTC. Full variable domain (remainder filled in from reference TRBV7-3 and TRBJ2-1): GAGVSQTPSNKVTEKGKYVELRCDPISGHTALYWYRQSLGQGPEFLIYFQGTGAADDSGLPNDRFFAVRPEGSVSTLKIQRTERGDSAVYLCASSLTSVASAYNEQFFGPGTRLTVL.

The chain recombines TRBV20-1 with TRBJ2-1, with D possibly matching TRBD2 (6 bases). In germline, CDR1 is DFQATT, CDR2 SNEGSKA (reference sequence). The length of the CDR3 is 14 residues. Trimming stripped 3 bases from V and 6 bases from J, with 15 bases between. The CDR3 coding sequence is TGCAGTGCTAGGGATAGCGGCCGCGGCAATGAGCAGTTCTTC. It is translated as CSARDSGRGNEQFF.

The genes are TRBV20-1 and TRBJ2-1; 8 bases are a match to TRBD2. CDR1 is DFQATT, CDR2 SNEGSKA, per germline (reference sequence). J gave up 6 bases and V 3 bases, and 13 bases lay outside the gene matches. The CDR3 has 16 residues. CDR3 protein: CSARGTSGRTGNEQFF. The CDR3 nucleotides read TGCAGTGCTAGGGGGACCAGCGGGAGAACGGGCAATGAGCAGTTCTTC.

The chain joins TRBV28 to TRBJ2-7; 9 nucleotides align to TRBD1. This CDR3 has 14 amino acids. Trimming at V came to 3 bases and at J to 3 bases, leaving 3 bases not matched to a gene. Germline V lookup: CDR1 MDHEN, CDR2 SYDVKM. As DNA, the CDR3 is TGTGCCAGCAGTTTCGTGGACAGGGGCTACGAGCAGTACTTC. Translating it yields CASSFVDRGYEQYF.

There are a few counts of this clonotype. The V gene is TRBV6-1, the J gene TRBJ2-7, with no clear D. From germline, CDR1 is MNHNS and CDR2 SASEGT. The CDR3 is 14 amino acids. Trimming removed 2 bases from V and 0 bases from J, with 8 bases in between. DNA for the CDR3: TGTGCCAGCAGTGAACAGGCCTTCTCCTACGAGCAGTACTTC. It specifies CASSEQAFSYEQYF.

CDR3 protein: CSATGTMCEQYF. DNA for the CDR3: TGCAGTGCAACCGGGACTATGTGCGAGCAGTACTTC. The V gene is TRBV20-1, the J gene TRBJ2-5; 7 bases line up with TRBD2. Gene TRBJ2-7 matches the end of the DNA better, so the J call may be wrong. The germline CDR1 and CDR2 sequences are DFQATT and SNEGSKA (reference sequence). The CDR3 consists of 12 residues.

CDR3 sequence (DNA): TGCAGTGCTAGAGATCCGGTGGCGGAGGCCTATGGCTACACCTTC. Translation: CSARDPVAEAYGYTF. The rearrangement joins TRBV20-1 to TRBJ1-2; D is undetermined. Germline V lookup: CDR1 DFQATT, CDR2 SNEGSKA (reference sequence). This CDR3 is 15 amino acids long. Trimming took 0 bases from V and 4 from J, leaving 15 bases between them.

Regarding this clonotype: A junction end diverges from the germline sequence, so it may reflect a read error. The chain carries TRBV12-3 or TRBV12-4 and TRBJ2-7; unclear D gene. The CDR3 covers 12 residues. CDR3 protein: CTSSFGEYEQYF. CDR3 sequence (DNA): TGTACCAGCAGTTTCGGAGAATACGAGCAGTACTTC.

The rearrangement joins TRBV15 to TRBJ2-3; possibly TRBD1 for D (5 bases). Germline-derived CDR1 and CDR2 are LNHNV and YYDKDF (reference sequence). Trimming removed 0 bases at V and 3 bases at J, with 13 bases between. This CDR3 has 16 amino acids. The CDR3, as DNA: TGTGCCACCAGCAGAGATCGCCAGGGTCGAACAGATACGCAGTATTTT. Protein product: CATSRDRQGRTDTQYF. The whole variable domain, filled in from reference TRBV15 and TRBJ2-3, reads DAMVIQNPRYQVTQFGKPVTLSCSQTLNHNVMYWYQQKSSQAPKLLFHYYDKDFNNEADTPDNFQSRRPNTSFCFLDIRSPGLGDTAMYLCATSRDRQGRTDTQYFGPGTRLTVL.

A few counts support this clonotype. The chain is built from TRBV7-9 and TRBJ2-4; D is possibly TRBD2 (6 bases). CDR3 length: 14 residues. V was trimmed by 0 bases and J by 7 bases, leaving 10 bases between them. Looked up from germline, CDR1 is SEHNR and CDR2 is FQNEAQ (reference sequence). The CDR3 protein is CASSLAGEVNIQYF. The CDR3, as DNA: TGTGCCAGCAGCTTAGCAGGGGAGGTTAACATTCAGTACTTC.

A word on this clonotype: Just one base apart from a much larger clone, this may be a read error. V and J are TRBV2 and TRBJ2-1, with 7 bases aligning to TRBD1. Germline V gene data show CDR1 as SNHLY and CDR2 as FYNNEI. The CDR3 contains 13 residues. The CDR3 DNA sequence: TGTACCAGCAGTGAAGTACGGGACAGTTTGGAGTTCTTC. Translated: CTSSEVRDSLEFF. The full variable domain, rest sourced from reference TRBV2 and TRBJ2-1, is EPEVTQTPSHQVTQMGQEVILRCVPISNHLYFYWYRQILGQKVEFLVSFYNNEISEKSEIFDDQFSVERPDGSNFTLKIRSTKLEDSAMYFCTSSEVRDSLEFFGPGTRLTVL.

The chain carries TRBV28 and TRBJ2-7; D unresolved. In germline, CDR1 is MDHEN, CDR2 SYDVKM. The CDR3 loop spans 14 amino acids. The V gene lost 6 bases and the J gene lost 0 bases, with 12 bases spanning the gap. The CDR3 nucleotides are TGTGCCAGCAGGCCCCCGCTTTCCTCCTACGAGCAGTACTTC. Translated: CASRPPLSSYEQYF.

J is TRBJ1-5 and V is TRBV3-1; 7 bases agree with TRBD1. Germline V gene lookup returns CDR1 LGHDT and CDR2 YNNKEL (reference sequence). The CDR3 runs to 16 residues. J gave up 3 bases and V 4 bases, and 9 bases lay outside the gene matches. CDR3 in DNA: TGTGCCAGCAGCCCAGCGGGACAGTTTAACAATCAGCCCCAGCATTTT. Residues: CASSPAGQFNNQPQHF.

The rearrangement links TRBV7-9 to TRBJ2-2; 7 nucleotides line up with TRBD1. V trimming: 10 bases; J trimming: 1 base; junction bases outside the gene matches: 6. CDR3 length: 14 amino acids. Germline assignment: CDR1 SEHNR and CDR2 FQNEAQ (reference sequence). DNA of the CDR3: TGTGCCACCCGTCGGACAGGGAACACCGGGGAGCTGTTTTTT. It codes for CATRRTGNTGELFF.